Sequencing of this TCR beta chain was carried out in a study of OX40 agonist ivuxolimab in advanced cancers. On the study more broadly: Patients with hepatocellular carcinoma, melanoma, renal cell or head and neck cancer made up the dose-escalation patients. The mean age was roughly 60 years, ranging from roughly 23 to 90, with 65% to 85% of participants male. Having had anti-PD-1, anti-PD-L1 or anti-CTLA-4 therapy before was allowed, and about 42% had some.

In germline, CDR1 is KGHSH, CDR2 LQKENI. J gave up 5 bases and V 2 bases, and 6 bases lay outside the gene matches. The CDR3 has 15 residues. TCRdb's copy holds only in-frame clones and misses some; the assay was immunoSEQ multiplex PCR. The table lists tens of thousands of clones, about nine tenths of them singletons, with approximately 0.41% in the top ten. Patients with a history of autoimmune disease or on systemic immunosuppression were excluded. The sample holds one count of this clone. This receptor was taken from an adult with an advanced solid tumor such as melanoma, head and neck, liver or kidney cancer. Here the sequenced sample was CD4+ or CD8+ T cells sorted from blood, taken in a trial of the OX40 agonist ivuxolimab. The chain carries TRBV18 and TRBJ2-5; TRBD2 matches 9 bases. CDR3 nucleotides: TGTGCCAGCTCACCAGACGCGGGGGGGCAGGAGACCCAGTACTTC. It specifies CASSPDAGGQETQYF.